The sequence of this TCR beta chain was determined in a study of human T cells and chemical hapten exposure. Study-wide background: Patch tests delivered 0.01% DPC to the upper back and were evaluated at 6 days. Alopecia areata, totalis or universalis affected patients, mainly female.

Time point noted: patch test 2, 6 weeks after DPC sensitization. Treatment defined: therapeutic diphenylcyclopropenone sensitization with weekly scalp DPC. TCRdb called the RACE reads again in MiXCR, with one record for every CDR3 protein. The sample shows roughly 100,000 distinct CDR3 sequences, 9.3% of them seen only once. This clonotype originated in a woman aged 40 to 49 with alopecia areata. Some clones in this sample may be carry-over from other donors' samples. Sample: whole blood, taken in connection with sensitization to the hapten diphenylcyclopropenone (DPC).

The CDR3, as DNA: TGTGCCACCAGTGATTTGCCAGGGACAGGGGAGTATGAGCAGTTCTTC. Residues: CATSDLPGTGEYEQFF. V gene TRBV24-1 combines with J gene TRBJ2-1; TRBD1 matches 10 bases. This CDR3 comprises 16 residues. Germline V lookup: CDR1 KGHDR, CDR2 SFDVKD. J lost 8 bases, V lost 0 bases, and 6 bases had no gene match.